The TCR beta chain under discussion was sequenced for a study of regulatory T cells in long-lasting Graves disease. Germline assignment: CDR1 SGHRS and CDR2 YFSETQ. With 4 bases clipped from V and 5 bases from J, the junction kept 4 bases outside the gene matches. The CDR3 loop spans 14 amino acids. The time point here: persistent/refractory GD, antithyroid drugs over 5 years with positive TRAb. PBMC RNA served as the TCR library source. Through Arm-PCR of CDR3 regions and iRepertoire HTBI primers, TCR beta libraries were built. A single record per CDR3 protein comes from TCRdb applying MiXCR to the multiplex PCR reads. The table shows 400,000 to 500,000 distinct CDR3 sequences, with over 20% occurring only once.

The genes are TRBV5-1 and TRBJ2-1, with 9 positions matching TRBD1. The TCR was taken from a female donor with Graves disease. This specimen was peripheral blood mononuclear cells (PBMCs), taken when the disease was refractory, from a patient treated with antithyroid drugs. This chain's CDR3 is CASSEGQGDNEQFF. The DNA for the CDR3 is TGCGCCAGCAGCGAGGGACAGGGCGACAATGAGCAGTTCTTC.